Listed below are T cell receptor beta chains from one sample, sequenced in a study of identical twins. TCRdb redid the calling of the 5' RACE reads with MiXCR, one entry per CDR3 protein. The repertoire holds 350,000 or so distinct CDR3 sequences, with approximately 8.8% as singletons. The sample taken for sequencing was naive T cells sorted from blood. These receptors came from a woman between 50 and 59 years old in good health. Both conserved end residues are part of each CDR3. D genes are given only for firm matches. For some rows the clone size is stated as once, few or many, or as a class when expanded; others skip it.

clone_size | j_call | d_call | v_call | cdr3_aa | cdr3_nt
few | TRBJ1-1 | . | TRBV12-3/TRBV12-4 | CASSLGKHQNTEAFF | TGTGCCAGCAGTTTAGGGAAACATCAGAACACTGAAGCTTTCTTT
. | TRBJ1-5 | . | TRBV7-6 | CASSLATLGKPQHF | TGTGCCAGCAGCTTAGCGACCCTGGGGAAGCCCCAGCATTTT
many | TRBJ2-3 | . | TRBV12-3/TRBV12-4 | CASSFGGVTDTQYF | TGTGCCAGCAGTTTTGGGGGAGTCACAGATACGCAGTATTTT
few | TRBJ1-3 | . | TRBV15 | CATSSNPPGSDTIYF | TGTGCCACCAGCAGTAATCCCCCAGGGTCGGACACCATATATTTT
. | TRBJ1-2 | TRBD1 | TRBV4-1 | CASSPGGQGVHYGYTF | TGCGCCAGCAGCCCCGGAGGACAGGGGGTGCACTATGGCTACACCTTC
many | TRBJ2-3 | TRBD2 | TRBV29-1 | CSVAPFSGRAYTQYF | TGCAGCGTTGCCCCTTTTAGCGGGAGGGCCTATACGCAGTATTTT
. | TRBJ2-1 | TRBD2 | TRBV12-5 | CASGLGPPSGRTDEQFF | TGTGCTAGTGGTTTGGGGCCACCTAGCGGGAGGACCGATGAGCAGTTCTTC
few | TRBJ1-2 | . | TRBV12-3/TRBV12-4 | CASSSTGGGYTF | TGTGCCAGCAGTTCGACAGGTGGAGGCTACACCTTC
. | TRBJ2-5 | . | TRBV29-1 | CSVERPEGTQYF | TGCAGCGTTGAAAGGCCGGAGGGGACCCAGTACTTC
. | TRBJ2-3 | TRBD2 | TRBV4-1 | CASSRIAGTTDTQYF | TGCGCCAGCAGCAGAATAGCGGGTACAACAGATACGCAGTATTTT
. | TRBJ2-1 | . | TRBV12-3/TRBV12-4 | CASRPTRNEQFF | TGTGCCAGCAGACCGACCCGAAATGAGCAGTTCTTC
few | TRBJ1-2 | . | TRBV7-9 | CASSLRSTPEGRYTF | TGTGCCAGCAGCTTGCGATCGACCCCGGAAGGGCGCTACACCTTC
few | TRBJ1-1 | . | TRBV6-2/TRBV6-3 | CASLNQPHTEAFF | TGTGCCAGCTTAAACCAGCCTCATACTGAAGCTTTCTTT
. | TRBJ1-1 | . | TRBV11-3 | CASSSSRTVAFF | TGTGCCAGCAGCTCTAGTAGGACAGTAGCTTTCTTT
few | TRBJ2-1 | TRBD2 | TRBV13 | CASASPGTSGNNEQFF | TGTGCCAGCGCGAGCCCCGGGACTAGCGGGAACAATGAGCAGTTCTTC
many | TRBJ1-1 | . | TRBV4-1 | CASSQRLGGHTEAFF | TGCGCCAGCAGCCAACGTTTGGGGGGACACACTGAAGCTTTCTTT
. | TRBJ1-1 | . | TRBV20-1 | CSASHGTSAFF | TGCAGTGCTAGCCACGGGACATCGGCTTTCTTT
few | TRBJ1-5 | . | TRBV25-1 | CASREGTGPISDSNQPQHF | TGTGCCAGCAGGGAGGGTACGGGGCCCATTTCTGATAGCAATCAGCCCCAGCATTTT
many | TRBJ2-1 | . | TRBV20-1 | CSAREARGGVRKQFF | TGCAGTGCTAGAGAGGCTCGTGGAGGCGTCAGGAAGCAGTTCTTC
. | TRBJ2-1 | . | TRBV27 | CASSLTGSLGPYNEQFF | TGTGCCAGCAGTTTAACGGGGTCCCTTGGCCCCTACAATGAGCAGTTCTTC
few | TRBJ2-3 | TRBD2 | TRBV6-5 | CASSYGLALTDTQYF | TGTGCCAGCAGTTACGGACTAGCGCTCACAGATACGCAGTATTTT
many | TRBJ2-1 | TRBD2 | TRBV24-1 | CATSDQYPGLGNNEQFF | TGTGCCACCAGTGATCAATATCCGGGACTAGGGAACAATGAGCAGTTCTTC
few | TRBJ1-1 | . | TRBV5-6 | CASSFKHLNTEAFF | TGTGCCAGCAGCTTTAAGCATTTGAACACTGAAGCTTTCTTT
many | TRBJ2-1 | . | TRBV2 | CASSSGTYNEQFF | TGTGCCTCATCCTCCGGGACCTACAATGAGCAGTTCTTC
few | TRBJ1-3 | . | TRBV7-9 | CASSFSGSSGNTIYF | TGTGCCAGCAGCTTTAGTGGGAGCTCTGGAAACACCATATATTTT
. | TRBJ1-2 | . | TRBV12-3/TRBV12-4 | CASSSHSRPYYGYTF | TGTGCCAGCAGTTCCCACTCCCGGCCTTACTATGGCTACACCTTC
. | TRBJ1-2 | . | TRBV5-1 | CASGDPGVGYGYTF | TGCGCCAGCGGCGACCCGGGCGTGGGTTATGGCTACACCTTC
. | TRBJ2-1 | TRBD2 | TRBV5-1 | CASRVGTSEGNEQFF | TGCGCCAGCAGGGTCGGGACTAGCGAGGGCAATGAGCAGTTCTTC
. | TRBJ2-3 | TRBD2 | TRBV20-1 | CSARPPSGSSRDTQYF | TGCAGTGCTAGACCCCCTAGCGGGAGTTCCCGAGATACGCAGTATTTT
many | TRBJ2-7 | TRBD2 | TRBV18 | CASSPTSGISYEQYF | TGTGCCAGCTCACCGACTAGCGGGATATCCTACGAGCAGTACTTC
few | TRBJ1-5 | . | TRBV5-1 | CASSLAGGIEPQHF | TGCGCCAGCAGCTTGGCCGGGGGTATCGAGCCCCAGCATTTT
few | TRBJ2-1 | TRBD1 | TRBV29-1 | CSGQGNNEQFF | TGCAGCGGACAGGGGAACAATGAGCAGTTCTTC
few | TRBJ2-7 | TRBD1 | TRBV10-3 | CAISEPGQASRLYEQYF | TGTGCCATCAGTGAGCCGGGACAGGCTAGTAGGTTGTACGAGCAGTACTTC
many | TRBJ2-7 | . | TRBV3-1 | CASSSVPGASYEQYF | TGTGCCAGCAGCTCAGTACCGGGAGCATCCTACGAGCAGTACTTC
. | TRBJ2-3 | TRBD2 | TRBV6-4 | CASSGIAGGLDTQYF | TGTGCCAGCAGTGGAATAGCGGGAGGTCTGGATACGCAGTATTTT
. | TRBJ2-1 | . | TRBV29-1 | CSAERVRDEQFF | TGCAGCGCCGAGCGGGTCCGCGATGAGCAGTTCTTC
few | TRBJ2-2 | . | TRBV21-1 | CASSKGGNTGELFF | TGTGCCAGCAGCAAAGGGGGGAACACCGGGGAGCTGTTTTTT
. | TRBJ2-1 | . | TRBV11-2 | CASSLDTEQFF | TGTGCCAGCAGCTTAGATACTGAGCAGTTCTTC
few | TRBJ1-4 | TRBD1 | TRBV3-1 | CASRQGAREKLFF | TGTGCCAGCCGACAGGGGGCTCGCGAAAAACTGTTTTTT
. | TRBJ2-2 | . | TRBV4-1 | CASSQVGGPLLTGELFF | TGCGCCAGCAGCCAAGTTGGGGGGCCGCTATTAACCGGGGAGCTGTTTTTT
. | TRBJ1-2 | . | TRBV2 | CASSDSGFNYGYTF | TGTGCCAGCAGTGATTCGGGCTTTAACTATGGCTACACCTTC
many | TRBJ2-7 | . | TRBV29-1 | CSAIGDKSSYEQYF | TGCAGCGCTATAGGGGATAAAAGCTCCTACGAGCAGTACTTC
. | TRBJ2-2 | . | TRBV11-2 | CASSSTPGLTTGELFF | TGTGCCAGCAGCTCAACCCCGGGACTTACCACCGGGGAGCTGTTTTTT
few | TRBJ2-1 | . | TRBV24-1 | CATSPGRSSYNEQFF | TGTGCCACCAGCCCGGGTAGGAGCTCCTACAATGAGCAGTTCTTC
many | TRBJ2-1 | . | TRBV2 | CASMGWVAGSNEQFF | TGTGCCAGCATGGGTTGGGTGGCGGGGTCTAATGAGCAGTTCTTC
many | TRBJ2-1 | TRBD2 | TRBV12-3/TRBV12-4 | CASRWTSGYNEQFF | TGTGCCAGCCGGTGGACTAGCGGCTACAATGAGCAGTTCTTC
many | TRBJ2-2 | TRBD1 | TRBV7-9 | CASSAGTVNTGELFF | TGTGCCAGCAGCGCCGGGACAGTAAACACCGGGGAGCTGTTTTTT
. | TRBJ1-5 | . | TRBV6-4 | CASSDSKVISRGLTRNGNQPQHF | TGTGCCAGCAGTGACTCGAAAGTTATCTCCAGGGGTTTGACTAGGAATGGCAATCAGCCCCAGCATTTT
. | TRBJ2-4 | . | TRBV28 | CASSFGGAGNIQYF | TGTGCCAGCAGTTTTGGGGGAGCAGGCAACATTCAGTACTTC